The 26 T cell receptor beta chains below come from one sample, sequenced in a study of blood T cell repertoires in COVID-19. Some clones are missing from TCRdb's copy, which holds only in-frame ones; the method was immunoSEQ multiplex PCR. The sample lists about 60,000 clones; approximately 79% were seen once. The sample comprised peripheral blood. All receptors come from a human donor in a cohort sampled during active COVID-19.

The chain combines TRBV28 with TRBJ2-7; D perhaps matches TRBD2 (7 bases). Per germline, CDR1 MDHEN and CDR2 SYDVKM. CDR3 length equals 14 residues. Trimming shortened V by 7 bases and J by 1 base, and 14 bases separated the two germline ends. The CDR3 region has the DNA TGTGCCAGCAATATAGGGGGACTATCCTACGAGCAGTACTTC. Translation gives CASNIGGLSYEQYF. Together with reference TRBV28 and TRBJ2-7, the CDR3 gives the full variable domain: DVKVTQSSRYLVKRTGEKVFLECVQDMDHENMFWYRQDPGLGLRLIYFSYDVKMKEKGDIPEGYSVSREKKERFSLILESASTNQTSMYLCASNIGGLSYEQYFGPGTRLTVT.

This rearrangement joins TRBV3-1 (or the pseudogene TRBV3-2) to TRBJ2-2, with 9 bases matching TRBD1. CDR1 is LGHDT and CDR2 is YNNKEL in the germline V gene (reference sequence). This CDR3 contains 15 residues. The junction had 2 bases not matched to a gene; V was cut back by 0 bases and J by 6 bases. DNA for the CDR3: TGTGCCAGCAGCCAAGAGACAGGGGGAGCCGGGGAGCTGTTTTTT. It encodes CASSQETGGAGELFF.

V gene TRBV27 combines with J gene TRBJ1-3; TRBD1 matches at 9 bases. This CDR3 spans 19 amino acids. Per the germline V gene, CDR1 is MNHEY and CDR2 is SMNVEV (reference sequence). Trimming removed 6 bases from V and 0 bases from J; junction bases left unmatched: 15. The CDR3 protein is CASSRSGLGQGSSGNTIYF. CDR3 in DNA: TGTGCCAGCAGCCGAAGTGGCCTAGGACAGGGGAGCTCTGGAAACACCATATATTTT.

CDR3 sequence: CASNPPIGTGAYEQYF. CDR3 nucleotide sequence: TGTGCCAGCAATCCCCCGATTGGGACAGGGGCCTACGAGCAGTACTTC. The chain combines TRBV28 with TRBJ2-7; TRBD1 matches at 10 bases. Germline CDR1 reads MDHEN; CDR2 reads SYDVKM. CDR3 length equals 16 residues. V lost 7 bases and J lost 2; bases outside the gene matches: 11.

The chain's CDR3 is CASSLAGGPNQPQHF. CDR3 nucleotide sequence: TGTGCCAGCAGCTTGGCCGGGGGGCCCAATCAGCCCCAGCATTTT. The chain recombines TRBV5-4 with TRBJ1-5; tentative D call: TRBD1 (6 bases). Germline V gives CDR1 SGHNT, CDR2 YYREEE (reference sequence). V gave up 0 bases and J gave up 3 bases, with 10 bases separating them. The CDR3 loop spans 15 amino acids.

The V and J genes are TRBV7-2 and TRBJ2-5, with a weak D call TRBD2 (6 bases). Germline assignment: CDR1 SGHTA and CDR2 FQGNSA. The CDR3 consists of 16 residues. Between the trimmed V and J ends, which lost 0 bases and 2 bases, there was a span of 13 bases. CDR3 in amino acids: CASSLAGSMGQETQYF. The CDR3 DNA reads TGTGCCAGCAGCTTAGCCGGGAGTATGGGGCAAGAGACCCAGTACTTC.

The rearrangement links TRBV7-3 to TRBJ2-1, with 14 bases fitting TRBD2. The length of the CDR3 is 16 residues. Trimming cost V 5 bases and J 10 bases; bases outside gene matches: 10. Germline CDR1 is SGHTA and CDR2 is FQGTGA. CDR3 in DNA: TGTGCCAGCAGCAAGGAGGGACTAGCGGGAGCGGGAGAGCAGTTCTTC. Amino acid sequence: CASSKEGLAGAGEQFF. The whole variable domain, filled in from reference TRBV7-3 and TRBJ2-1, reads GAGVSQTPSNKVTEKGKYVELRCDPISGHTALYWYRQSLGQGPEFLIYFQGTGAADDSGLPNDRFFAVRPEGSVSTLKIQRTERGDSAVYLCASSKEGLAGAGEQFFGPGTRLTVL.

This clone was seen just once. The chain employs TRBV10-3 and TRBJ2-7, with 12 bases matching TRBD1. Per the germline V gene, CDR1 is ENHRY and CDR2 is SYGVKD. After removal of 10 bases from V and 6 bases from J, the junction contained 10 bases not matched to a gene. The CDR3 covers 14 residues. CDR3 sequence (DNA): TGTGCCACGGGGCCGGGGACAGGGGGCTCCGAGCAGTACTTC. This gives the protein CATGPGTGGSEQYF.

The chain has TRBV10-3 and TRBJ1-3; 11 bases align to TRBD1. The CDR3 length is 16 residues. Germline V gene lookup returns CDR1 ENHRY and CDR2 SYGVKD. The J segment lost 4 bases and the V segment lost 2 bases, leaving 4 bases of the junction unmatched. The CDR3 region has the DNA TGTGCCATCAGTGAGCCGGGACAGGGGGTCGGAAACACCATATATTTT. Protein: CAISEPGQGVGNTIYF.

The chain links TRBV6-1 to TRBJ2-1, with D possibly matching TRBD2 (6 bases). Germline V gene lookup returns CDR1 MNHNS and CDR2 SASEGT. The CDR3 loop spans 14 amino acids. Trimming took off 2 bases at V and 12 bases at J, with 17 bases between the two ends. This CDR3 is CASSELWGGTLQFF. The CDR3 nucleotides are TGTGCCAGCAGTGAATTATGGGGCGGGACTTTGCAGTTCTTC.

This clone was found many times. The V gene is TRBV12-3 or TRBV12-4, the J gene TRBJ2-7; maybe TRBD1 (5 bases). Trimming shortened V by 7 bases and J by 6 bases, and 10 bases separated the two germline ends. The CDR3 consists of 11 residues. This CDR3 reads CASTRRGEQYF. CDR3 DNA: TGTGCCAGCACCAGAAGGGGCGAGCAGTACTTC.

The rearrangement joins TRBV24-1 to TRBJ2-6; no clear D. The CDR3 totals 17 residues. CDR1 is KGHDR, CDR2 SFDVKD, per germline. Trimming took off 6 bases at V and 2 bases at J, with 16 bases between the two ends. The CDR3 reads CATSPTSSGAGANVLTF. The CDR3 DNA is TGTGCCACCAGTCCTACCTCCTCAGGTGCTGGGGCCAACGTCCTGACTTTC.

The chain couples TRBV7-6 to TRBJ2-7, with 7 bases identical to TRBD2. V was pared by 5 bases and J by 7 bases, with 11 bases of the junction left unmatched. Germline assignment: CDR1 SGHVS and CDR2 FNYEAQ. The CDR3 is made up of 14 amino acids. The CDR3 spells CASSARGVHREQYF. The CDR3 coding sequence is TGTGCCAGCAGCGCCCGGGGGGTTCATAGAGAGCAGTACTTC.

The V call is TRBV7-2, the J call TRBJ1-1; 7 bases agree with TRBD1. The CDR3 runs 14 residues. Germline V lookup: CDR1 SGHTA, CDR2 FQGNSA. V lost 5 bases, J lost 4 bases, and 7 bases stayed unmatched. CDR3 amino acids: CASSPRQGLTEAFF. In DNA form, the CDR3 reads TGTGCCAGCAGCCCCAGACAGGGCCTCACTGAAGCTTTCTTT.

This clone was detected once. The chain combines TRBV19 with TRBJ2-3, with 7 positions matching TRBD1. Germline loops: CDR1 LNHDA, CDR2 SQIVND (reference sequence). V shed 6 bases and J 0 bases; nucleotides not matched to a gene: 6. The CDR3 spans 15 residues. The CDR3 sequence: CASRDRQYSTDTQYF. For the CDR3, the DNA is TGTGCCAGTAGGGACAGGCAGTATAGCACAGATACGCAGTATTTT.

V is TRBV7-2 and J is TRBJ2-7; possibly TRBD1 for D (6 bases). CDR3 size: 14 residues. V shed 1 base and J shed 9 bases, with 16 bases lying between them. The germline gives CDR1 SGHTA, CDR2 FQGNSA. CDR3 sequence (DNA): TGTGCCAGCAGCTTAGTACAGGAAGGGGGTCCGCAGTACTTC. This translates into CASSLVQEGGPQYF.

The genes are TRBV6-2 or TRBV6-3 and TRBJ2-5, with 9 bases identical to TRBD2. Germline V gives CDR1 MNHEY, CDR2 SVGEGT. This CDR3 has 17 residues. Trimming cost V 6 bases and J 5 bases; bases outside gene matches: 16. Here the CDR3 reads CASSYDLGLAGGETQYF. CDR3 bases: TGTGCCAGCAGCTATGACCTGGGACTAGCAGGGGGTGAGACCCAGTACTTC.

The J gene is TRBJ2-2, the V gene TRBV21-1; the tabulated D call, TRBD2, remains unverified against the DNA. TRBV21-1 is annotated as a pseudogene. The CDR3 is 16 residues long. In DNA form, the CDR3 reads TGTGCCAGCAGCAAGGTCGCGGGAAACGGGAGCGGGGAGCTGTTTTTT. Protein product: CASSKVAGNGSGELFF.

The chain joins TRBV27 to TRBJ2-6; D not certain. CDR1 is MNHEY, CDR2 SMNVEV, per germline (reference sequence). CDR3 length equals 13 residues. V lost 9 bases, J lost 0 bases, and 6 bases lay in between. CDR3 sequence (DNA): TGTGCCAGTAGATCCTCTGGGGCCAACGTCCTGACTTTC. It yields the protein CASRSSGANVLTF. Filled out from reference TRBV27 and TRBJ2-6, the complete variable domain reads EAQVTQNPRYLITVTGKKLTVTCSQNMNHEYMSWYRQDPGLGLRQIYYSMNVEVTDKGDVPEGYKVSRKEKRNFPLILESPSPNQTSLYFCASRSSGANVLTFGAGSRLTVL.

The chain recombines TRBV5-8 with TRBJ1-5; possibly TRBD1 for D (5 bases). CDR3 length: 16 residues. V lost 2 bases and J 6 bases, leaving 18 bases between the germline ends. CDR1 and CDR2 from the germline V gene are SGHTS and YDEGEE. The CDR3: CASSLPQGKSSQPQHF. The CDR3 DNA reads TGTGCCAGCAGCTTACCCCAGGGCAAGTCTAGTCAGCCCCAGCATTTT.

This chain joins TRBV7-9 and TRBJ2-3; D unresolved. The CDR3 loop spans 14 amino acids. Trimming stripped 2 bases from V and 2 bases from J, with 8 bases between. Per the germline V gene, CDR1 is SEHNR and CDR2 is FQNEAQ (reference sequence). CDR3 sequence reads: CASSLQQTTDTQYF. CDR3 in DNA: TGTGCCAGCAGCTTACAACAGACCACAGATACGCAGTATTTT.

This clone turned up a few times. V and J are TRBV5-1 and TRBJ2-5; TRBD2 matches 12 bases. The CDR3 contains 17 residues. The J segment lost 4 bases and the V segment lost 0 bases, leaving 7 bases of the junction unmatched. Germline V gene data show CDR1 as SGHRS and CDR2 as YFSETQ. The CDR3 nucleotides are TGCGCCAGCAGCTTGGCATCGGGGACTAGCGGGCGAGAGACCCAGTACTTC. Protein sequence: CASSLASGTSGRETQYF.

The V and J genes are TRBV18 and TRBJ2-7; D is ambiguous. The CDR3 is 12 amino acids. Germline CDR1 is KGHSH and CDR2 is LQKENI. V was shortened by 2 bases and J by 5 bases, with 7 bases between the two germline ends. CDR3 region: CASSPFGDEQYF. The DNA for the CDR3 is TGTGCCAGCTCACCATTCGGTGACGAGCAGTACTTC.

In this sample, this clone turned up once. The genes are TRBV18 and TRBJ2-5; 12 nucleotides match TRBD2. Germline-derived CDR1 and CDR2 are KGHSH and LQKENI. Losses at the gene ends were 5 bases for V and 2 bases for J; bases not matched to a gene: 6. CDR3 length: 16 amino acids. The CDR3 here is CASSKGLAGLQETQYF. CDR3 in DNA: TGTGCCAGCTCAAAGGGACTAGCGGGTTTACAAGAGACCCAGTACTTC.

The rearrangement joins TRBV11-2 to TRBJ2-7, with 12 bases matching TRBD2. CDR1 is SGHAT, CDR2 FQNNGV, per germline. This CDR3 contains 16 residues. The trim removed 7 bases at V and 6 bases at J, leaving 13 bases unmatched. The CDR3: CASTGTSGFRAGEQYF. The CDR3 region has the DNA TGTGCCAGCACTGGGACTAGCGGGTTTAGGGCCGGCGAGCAGTACTTC.

CDR3: CASRSYGIPYEQYF. The CDR3, as DNA: TGTGCCAGCAGATCCTATGGTATTCCCTACGAGCAGTACTTC. The V and J genes are TRBV2 and TRBJ2-7; unclear D gene. The CDR3 totals 14 residues. Between the trimmed V and J ends, which lost 6 bases and 2 bases, there was a span of 14 bases. Germline V lookup: CDR1 SNHLY, CDR2 FYNNEI.